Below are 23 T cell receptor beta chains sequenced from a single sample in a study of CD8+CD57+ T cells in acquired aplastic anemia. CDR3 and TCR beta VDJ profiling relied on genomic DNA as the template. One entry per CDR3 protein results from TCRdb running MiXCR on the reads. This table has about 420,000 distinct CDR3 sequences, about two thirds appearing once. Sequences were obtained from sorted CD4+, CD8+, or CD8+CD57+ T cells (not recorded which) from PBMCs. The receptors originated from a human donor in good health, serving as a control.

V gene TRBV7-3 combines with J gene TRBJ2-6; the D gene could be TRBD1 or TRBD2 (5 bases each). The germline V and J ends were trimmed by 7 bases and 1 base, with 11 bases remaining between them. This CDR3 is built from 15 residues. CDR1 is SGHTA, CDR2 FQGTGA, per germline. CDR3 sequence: CASTRGGSGANVLTF. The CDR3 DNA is TGTGCCAGCACCCGTGGGGGTTCTGGGGCCAACGTCCTGACTTTC.

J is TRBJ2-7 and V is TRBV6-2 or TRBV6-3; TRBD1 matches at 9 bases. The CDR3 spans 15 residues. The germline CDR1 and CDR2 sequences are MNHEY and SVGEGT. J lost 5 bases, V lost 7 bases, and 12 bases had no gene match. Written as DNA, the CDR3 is TGTGCCAGCACCACATCCGGGACAGGGCTGCACGAGCAGTACTTC. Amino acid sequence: CASTTSGTGLHEQYF.

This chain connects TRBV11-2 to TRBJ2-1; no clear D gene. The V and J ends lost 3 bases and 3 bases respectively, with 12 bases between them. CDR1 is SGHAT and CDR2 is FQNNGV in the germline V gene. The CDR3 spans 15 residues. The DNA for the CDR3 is TGTGCCAGCAGCTTGTTCATCGAAGACTACAATGAGCAGTTCTTC. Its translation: CASSLFIEDYNEQFF. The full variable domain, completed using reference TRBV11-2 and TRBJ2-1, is EAGVAQSPRYKIIEKRQSVAFWCNPISGHATLYWYQQILGQGPKLLIQFQNNGVVDDSQLPKDRFSAERLKGVDSTLKIQPAKLEDSAVYLCASSLFIEDYNEQFFGPGTRLTVL.

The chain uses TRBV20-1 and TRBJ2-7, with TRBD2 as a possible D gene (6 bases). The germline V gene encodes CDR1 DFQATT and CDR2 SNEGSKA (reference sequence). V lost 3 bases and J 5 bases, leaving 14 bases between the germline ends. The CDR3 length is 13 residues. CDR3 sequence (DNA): TGCAGTGCTAGTGGCTTGGAGGGAGACGAGCAGTACTTC. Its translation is CSASGLEGDEQYF.

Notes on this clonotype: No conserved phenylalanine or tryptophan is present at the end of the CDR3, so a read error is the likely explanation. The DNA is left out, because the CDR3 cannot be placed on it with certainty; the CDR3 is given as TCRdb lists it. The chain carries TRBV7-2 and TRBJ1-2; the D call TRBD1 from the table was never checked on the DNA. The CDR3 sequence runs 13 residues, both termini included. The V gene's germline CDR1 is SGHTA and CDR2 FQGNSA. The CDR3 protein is CASSRQMRDRETL.

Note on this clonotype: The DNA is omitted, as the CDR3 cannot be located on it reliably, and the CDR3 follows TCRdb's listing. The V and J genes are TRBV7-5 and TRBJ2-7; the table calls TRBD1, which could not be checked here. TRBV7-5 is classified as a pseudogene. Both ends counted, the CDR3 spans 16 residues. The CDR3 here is CISVPEAWGSGREQYF.

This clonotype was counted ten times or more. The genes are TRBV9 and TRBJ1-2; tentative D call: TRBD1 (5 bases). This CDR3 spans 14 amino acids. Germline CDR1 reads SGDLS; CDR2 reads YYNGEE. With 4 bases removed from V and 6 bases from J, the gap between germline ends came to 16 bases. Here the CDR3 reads CASSSPGTDNGYTF. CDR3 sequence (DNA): TGTGCCAGCAGCTCCCCTGGGACTGATAATGGCTACACCTTC. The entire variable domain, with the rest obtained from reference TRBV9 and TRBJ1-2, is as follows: DSGVTQTPKHLITATGQRVTLRCSPRSGDLSVYWYQQSLDQGLQFLIQYYNGEERAKGNILERFSAQQFPDLHSELNLSSLELGDSALYFCASSSPGTDNGYTFGSGTRLTVV.

DNA of the CDR3: TGTGCCAGCAGCGACATGGATTCACCCCTCCACTTT. This codes for CASSDMDSPLHF. The chain is built from TRBV7-9 and TRBJ1-6, with D uncertain. V was trimmed by 5 bases and J by 8 bases, leaving 7 bases between them. Looked up from germline, CDR1 is SEHNR and CDR2 is FQNEAQ (reference sequence). This CDR3 comprises 12 residues.

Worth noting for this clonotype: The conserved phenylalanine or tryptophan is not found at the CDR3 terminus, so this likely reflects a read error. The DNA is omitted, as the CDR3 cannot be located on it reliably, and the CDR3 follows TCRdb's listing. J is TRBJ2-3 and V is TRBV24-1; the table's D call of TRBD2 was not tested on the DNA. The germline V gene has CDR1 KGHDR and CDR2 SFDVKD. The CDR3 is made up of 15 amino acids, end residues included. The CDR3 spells CATSDGESAGSTSGR.

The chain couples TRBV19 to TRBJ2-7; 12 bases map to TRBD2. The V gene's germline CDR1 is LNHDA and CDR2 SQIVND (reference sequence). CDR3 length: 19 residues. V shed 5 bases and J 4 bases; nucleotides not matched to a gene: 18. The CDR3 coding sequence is TGTGCCAGTAGTGTCCTTCTAGCGGGAGGGCCCCCCGGCAAATACGAGCAGTACTTC. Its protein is CASSVLLAGGPPGKYEQYF.

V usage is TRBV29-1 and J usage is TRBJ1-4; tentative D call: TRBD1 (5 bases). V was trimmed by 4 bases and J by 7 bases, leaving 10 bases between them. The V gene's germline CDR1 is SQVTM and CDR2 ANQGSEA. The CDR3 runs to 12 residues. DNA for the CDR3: TGCAGCGTTGGGACAATGGGTGAAAAACTGTTTTTT. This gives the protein CSVGTMGEKLFF.

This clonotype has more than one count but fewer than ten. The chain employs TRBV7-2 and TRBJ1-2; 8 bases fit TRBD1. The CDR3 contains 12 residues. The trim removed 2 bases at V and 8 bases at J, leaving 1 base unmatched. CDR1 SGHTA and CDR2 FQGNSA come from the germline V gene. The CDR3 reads CASSLRTGGYTF. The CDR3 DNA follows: TGTGCCAGCAGCTTACGGACAGGGGGCTACACCTTC.

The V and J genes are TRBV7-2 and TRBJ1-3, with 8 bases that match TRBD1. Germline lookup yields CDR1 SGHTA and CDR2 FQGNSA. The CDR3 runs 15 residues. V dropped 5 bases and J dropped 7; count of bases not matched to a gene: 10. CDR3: CASSNGQGTTNTIYF. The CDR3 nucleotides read TGTGCCAGCAGCAACGGACAGGGTACTACTAACACCATATATTTT.

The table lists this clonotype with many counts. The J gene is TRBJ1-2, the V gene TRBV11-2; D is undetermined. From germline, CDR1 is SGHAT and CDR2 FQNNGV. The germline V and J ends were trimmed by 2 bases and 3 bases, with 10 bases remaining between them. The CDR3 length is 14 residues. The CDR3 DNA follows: TGTGCCAGCAGCTTATCCATGGAGTACTATGGCTACACCTTC. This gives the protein CASSLSMEYYGYTF.

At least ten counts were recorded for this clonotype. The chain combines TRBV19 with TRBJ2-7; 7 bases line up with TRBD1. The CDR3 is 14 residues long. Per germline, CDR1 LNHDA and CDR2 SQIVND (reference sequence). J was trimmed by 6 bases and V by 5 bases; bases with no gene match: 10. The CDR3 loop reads CASSPSLAGGEQYF. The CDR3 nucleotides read TGTGCCAGTAGTCCCAGCTTGGCAGGGGGCGAGCAGTACTTC.

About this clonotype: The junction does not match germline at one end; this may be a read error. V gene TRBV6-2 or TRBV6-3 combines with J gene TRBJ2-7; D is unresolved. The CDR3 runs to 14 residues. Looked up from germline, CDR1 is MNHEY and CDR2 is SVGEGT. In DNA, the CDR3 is TGTGCCAGCAGTTATCGAGGTTTAAGCTACAAGCAGTACTTC. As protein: CASSYRGLSYKQYF.

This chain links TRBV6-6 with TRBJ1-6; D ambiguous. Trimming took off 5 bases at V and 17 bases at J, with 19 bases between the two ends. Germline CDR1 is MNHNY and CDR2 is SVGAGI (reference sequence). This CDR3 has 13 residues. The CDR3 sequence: CASSNVTVVTIHF. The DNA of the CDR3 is TGTGCCAGCAGTAACGTCACAGTGGTAACCATCCACTTT.

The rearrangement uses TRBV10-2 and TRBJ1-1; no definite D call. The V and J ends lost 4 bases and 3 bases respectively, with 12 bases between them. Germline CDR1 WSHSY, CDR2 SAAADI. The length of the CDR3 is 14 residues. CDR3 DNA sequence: TGCGCCAGCAGTGTGGGAGTGAGCCACACTGAAGCTTTCTTT. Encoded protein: CASSVGVSHTEAFF.

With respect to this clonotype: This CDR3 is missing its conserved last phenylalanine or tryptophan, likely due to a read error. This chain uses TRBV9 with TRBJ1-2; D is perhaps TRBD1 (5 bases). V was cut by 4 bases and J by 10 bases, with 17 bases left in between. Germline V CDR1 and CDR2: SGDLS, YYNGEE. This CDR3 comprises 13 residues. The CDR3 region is CASSFGTGDVYTV. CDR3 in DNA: TGTGCCAGCAGCTTCGGGACGGGAGATGTCTACACCGTC.

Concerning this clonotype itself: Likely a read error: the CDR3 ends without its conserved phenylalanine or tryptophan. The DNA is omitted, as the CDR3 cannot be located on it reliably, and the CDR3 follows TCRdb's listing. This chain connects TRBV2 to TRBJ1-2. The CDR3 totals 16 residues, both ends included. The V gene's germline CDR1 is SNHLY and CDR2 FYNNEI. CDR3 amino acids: CASRDPRSPRDYGNRT.

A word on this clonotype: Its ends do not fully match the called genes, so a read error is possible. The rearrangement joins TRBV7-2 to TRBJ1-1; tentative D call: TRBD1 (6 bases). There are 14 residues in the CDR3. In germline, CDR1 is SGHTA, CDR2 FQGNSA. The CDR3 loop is CASSQQNSGGQAPF. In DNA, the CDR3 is TGCGCCAGCAGCCAGCAGAATAGCGGGGGGCAAGCTCCCTTT.

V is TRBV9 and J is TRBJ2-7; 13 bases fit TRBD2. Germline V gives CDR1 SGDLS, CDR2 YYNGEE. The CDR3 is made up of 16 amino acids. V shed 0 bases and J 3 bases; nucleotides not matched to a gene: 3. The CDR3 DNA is TGTGCCAGCAGCGTAGGACTAGCGGGGGGACTCTACGAGCAGTACTTC. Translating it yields CASSVGLAGGLYEQYF.

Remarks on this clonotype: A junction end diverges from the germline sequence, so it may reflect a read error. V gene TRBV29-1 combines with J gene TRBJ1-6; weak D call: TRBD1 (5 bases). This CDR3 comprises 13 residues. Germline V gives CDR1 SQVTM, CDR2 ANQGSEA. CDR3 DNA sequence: TGCAGTGCCCGGGGCAGCGCCGAGGAGCTCCACCATTTT. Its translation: CSARGSAEELHHF.